The rows below give T cell receptor beta chains drawn from one sample of a study of cytomegalovirus exposure and HLA in healthy donors. Profiling relied on immunoSEQ multiplex PCR, and the TCRdb table lists in-frame clones only, not all of them. This table holds under 200,000 clones, roughly 80% found once. Sequenced sample: PBMCs. These receptors all come from a male donor in good health and CMV-seronegative. Each CDR3 is given with its conserved first and last residue.

j_call: TRBJ1-1; v_call: TRBV6-6; cdr3_aa: CASSYSAGRAFF
j_call: TRBJ1-3; v_call: TRBV7-2; cdr3_aa: CASSLVPANGNTIYF
j_call: TRBJ2-7; v_call: TRBV30; cdr3_aa: CAWTVGLSYEQYF
j_call: TRBJ2-7; v_call: TRBV6-5; cdr3_aa: CASSYSGIPGGEQYF
j_call: TRBJ1-4; v_call: TRBV5-6; cdr3_aa: CASSWSTGNEKLFF
j_call: TRBJ2-3; v_call: TRBV6-1; cdr3_aa: CASSESRLRVSSDTQYF
j_call: TRBJ1-2; v_call: TRBV6-5; cdr3_aa: CASTPVTGANYGYTF
j_call: TRBJ1-2; v_call: TRBV7-9; cdr3_aa: CASSPLIRQSYGYTF
j_call: TRBJ1-1; v_call: TRBV10-3; cdr3_aa: CAISTGDTEAFF
j_call: TRBJ1-2; v_call: TRBV10-3; cdr3_aa: CAITSAGGDYGYTF
j_call: TRBJ2-3; v_call: TRBV7-6; cdr3_aa: CASSLGAISDTQYF
j_call: TRBJ1-2; v_call: TRBV7-2; cdr3_aa: CASSLSQGDYGYTF
j_call: TRBJ1-1; v_call: TRBV7-2; cdr3_aa: CASSLQDRVCAFF
j_call: TRBJ2-5; v_call: TRBV7-8; cdr3_aa: CASSFGAGGNQETQYF
j_call: TRBJ2-7; v_call: TRBV5-1; cdr3_aa: CASSSSPGQGYEQYF
j_call: TRBJ2-7; v_call: TRBV6-5; cdr3_aa: CASSYGQPREQYF
j_call: TRBJ1-1; v_call: TRBV13; cdr3_aa: CASSVGRSNTEAFF
j_call: TRBJ2-1; v_call: TRBV6-5; cdr3_aa: CASFSRGFYNEQFF
j_call: TRBJ1-1; v_call: TRBV19; cdr3_aa: CASSLRQENTEAFF
j_call: TRBJ2-7; v_call: TRBV7-9; cdr3_aa: CASSNRGSDEQYF
j_call: TRBJ2-2; v_call: TRBV11-2; cdr3_aa: CASSLFAGVVADTGELFF
j_call: TRBJ2-1; v_call: TRBV7-8; cdr3_aa: CASSLAPSTSLISHNEQFF
j_call: TRBJ2-2; v_call: TRBV30; cdr3_aa: CAWSAGRGHGTGELFF
j_call: TRBJ2-7; v_call: TRBV27; cdr3_aa: CASRTGVEQYF
j_call: TRBJ2-5; v_call: TRBV5-4; cdr3_aa: CASSLGPQETQYF
j_call: TRBJ1-4; v_call: TRBV6-5; cdr3_aa: CASSYSRDLGGKLFF
j_call: TRBJ2-7; v_call: TRBV6-5; cdr3_aa: CASSSTSGGNSYEQYF
j_call: TRBJ1-1; v_call: TRBV4-1; cdr3_aa: CASSQVDRRNTEAFF
j_call: TRBJ2-3; v_call: TRBV19; cdr3_aa: CASKSLGRITDTQYF
j_call: TRBJ1-2; v_call: TRBV27; cdr3_aa: CASSLRQSSFGYTF